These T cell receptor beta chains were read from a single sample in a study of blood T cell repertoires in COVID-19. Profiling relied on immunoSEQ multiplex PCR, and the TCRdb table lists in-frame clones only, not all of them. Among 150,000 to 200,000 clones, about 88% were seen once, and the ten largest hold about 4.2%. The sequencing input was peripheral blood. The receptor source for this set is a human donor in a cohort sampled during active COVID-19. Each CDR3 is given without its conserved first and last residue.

CDR3aa: AGYRDRGQKGNQPQH; j_gene: TRBJ1-5; v_gene: TRBV27
CDR3aa: ATSREKSGQETQY; j_gene: TRBJ2-5; v_gene: TRBV15
CDR3aa: ASSERGQAYQETQY; j_gene: TRBJ2-5; v_gene: TRBV7-6
CDR3aa: ATRDSVSLSLNTEAF; j_gene: TRBJ1-1; v_gene: TRBV10-3
CDR3aa: ASSQDAKGWEGDTEAF; j_gene: TRBJ1-1; v_gene: TRBV4-1
CDR3aa: ASREGIYGYT; j_gene: TRBJ1-2; v_gene: TRBV2
CDR3aa: ASSRLAGGDSYNEQF; j_gene: TRBJ2-1; v_gene: TRBV5-6
CDR3aa: ASSTPGSGVYNEQF; j_gene: TRBJ2-1; v_gene: TRBV28
CDR3aa: ASSWSENTEAF; j_gene: TRBJ1-1; v_gene: TRBV6-6
CDR3aa: ASSPGTGGY; j_gene: TRBJ2-7; v_gene: TRBV5-6
CDR3aa: ASSQGEGIFSPLH; j_gene: TRBJ1-6; v_gene: TRBV4-3
CDR3aa: ASSPPSGGGYEQY; j_gene: TRBJ2-7; v_gene: TRBV18
CDR3aa: ASSSGGLLSGNTIY; j_gene: TRBJ1-3; v_gene: TRBV28
CDR3aa: ASSWTNEQF; j_gene: TRBJ2-1; v_gene: TRBV5-4
CDR3aa: ASRTGGDTGELF; j_gene: TRBJ2-2; v_gene: TRBV28
CDR3aa: ASSLGQGPNEKLF; j_gene: TRBJ1-4; v_gene: TRBV27
CDR3aa: ATTGLGTEAF; j_gene: TRBJ1-1; v_gene: TRBV11-1
CDR3aa: ASRLAHSGLRRYEQY; j_gene: TRBJ2-7; v_gene: TRBV12-2
CDR3aa: ASSKVPGGRDTVWEQY; j_gene: TRBJ2-7; v_gene: TRBV21-1
CDR3aa: ASSSAVIQY; j_gene: TRBJ2-4; v_gene: TRBV12-3/TRBV12-4
CDR3aa: ATGVGNSGANVLT; j_gene: TRBJ2-6; v_gene: TRBV5-1
CDR3aa: ASNGGGGYNEQF; j_gene: TRBJ2-1; v_gene: TRBV27
CDR3aa: ASSILTAVTGELF; j_gene: TRBJ2-2; v_gene: TRBV19
CDR3aa: ASSVDHRAPNTEAF; j_gene: TRBJ1-1; v_gene: TRBV9
CDR3aa: SASKRTEEAGEQY; j_gene: TRBJ2-7; v_gene: TRBV20-1
CDR3aa: ASSPQVTDTQY; j_gene: TRBJ2-3; v_gene: TRBV7-2
CDR3aa: ASSRTTGVLQH; j_gene: TRBJ1-5; v_gene: TRBV27
CDR3aa: ASSYPGQRGVNTEAF; j_gene: TRBJ1-1; v_gene: TRBV6-2/TRBV6-3
CDR3aa: ASRTSGTKETQY; j_gene: TRBJ2-5; v_gene: TRBV21-1
CDR3aa: ASSSGGPQETQY; j_gene: TRBJ2-5; v_gene: TRBV5-1
CDR3aa: ASNPWGGNTGELF; j_gene: TRBJ2-2; v_gene: TRBV9
CDR3aa: ASLAGGATDTQY; j_gene: TRBJ2-3; v_gene: TRBV5-1
CDR3aa: ASSTGVQRPQH; j_gene: TRBJ1-5; v_gene: TRBV12-3/TRBV12-4
CDR3aa: ASSFLAGSGEQY; j_gene: TRBJ2-7; v_gene: TRBV5-4
CDR3aa: ASSSGGSSYNEQF; j_gene: TRBJ2-1; v_gene: TRBV5-6
CDR3aa: ASSQDHTLNTEAF; j_gene: TRBJ1-1; v_gene: TRBV4-1
CDR3aa: ASRISQGRGELF; j_gene: TRBJ2-2; v_gene: TRBV5-4
CDR3aa: ASSVGSSGFYEQY; j_gene: TRBJ2-7; v_gene: TRBV9
CDR3aa: ASSVDRGASNQPQH; j_gene: TRBJ1-5; v_gene: TRBV28
CDR3aa: ASSVEGVSNEKLF; j_gene: TRBJ1-4; v_gene: TRBV9
CDR3aa: ASSFFGGVQETQY; j_gene: TRBJ2-5; v_gene: TRBV7-9
CDR3aa: ATSRDRSSFITDTQY; j_gene: TRBJ2-3; v_gene: TRBV15
CDR3aa: ASSFTKLLTGELF; j_gene: TRBJ2-2; v_gene: TRBV5-6
CDR3aa: ASQTSERNTGELF; j_gene: TRBJ2-2; v_gene: TRBV6-5
CDR3aa: ASSSLDRGYNSPLH; j_gene: TRBJ1-6; v_gene: TRBV7-9
CDR3aa: ASSSPTSTQETQY; j_gene: TRBJ2-5; v_gene: TRBV5-1
CDR3aa: ASSQDLGQGSTDTQY; j_gene: TRBJ2-3; v_gene: TRBV5-4
CDR3aa: ASSSGQGLSPLH; j_gene: TRBJ1-6; v_gene: TRBV5-1
CDR3aa: ASRADRDNQPQH; j_gene: TRBJ1-5; v_gene: TRBV2
CDR3aa: ASSPGDRGPHYDTGELF; j_gene: TRBJ2-2; v_gene: TRBV6-2/TRBV6-3
CDR3aa: ASSELSSGREQY; j_gene: TRBJ2-7; v_gene: TRBV6-1
CDR3aa: ASSLRQGYGYT; j_gene: TRBJ1-2; v_gene: TRBV5-6
CDR3aa: ASSYGTGVETQY; j_gene: TRBJ2-5; v_gene: TRBV6-2/TRBV6-3
CDR3aa: ASRRQLSNQPQH; j_gene: TRBJ1-5; v_gene: TRBV3-1/TRBV3-2
CDR3aa: ASSLDEASGTDTQY; j_gene: TRBJ2-3; v_gene: TRBV5-1
CDR3aa: ASSVRGFQETQY; j_gene: TRBJ2-5; v_gene: TRBV5-1
CDR3aa: ASSSLRVNTEAF; j_gene: TRBJ1-1; v_gene: TRBV6-5